The following is a T cell receptor beta chain sequence with its context. This specimen comes from a study of T cells after somatic rescue of genetic block. Libraries were prepared by immunoSEQ multiplex PCR; TCRdb keeps only in-frame clonotypes and omits some of them. Here the sample spans tens of thousands of clones, 85% to 95% being singletons. This CDR3 is 13 amino acids long. The trim removed 8 bases at V and 3 bases at J, leaving 7 bases unmatched. Germline CDR1 and CDR2: LNHNV and YYDKDF (reference sequence). Sequenced input: peripheral blood mononuclear cells (PBMCs). This chain links TRBV15 with TRBJ2-7, with 7 bases fitting TRBD2. The TCR sequence derives from a man aged 40-55 years. Written as DNA, the CDR3 is TGTGCCACCGGACGGGGACTATACTACGAGCAGTACTTC. As protein: CATGRGLYYEQYF.